The 11 T cell receptor beta chains listed next were all sequenced from one sample in a study of shared clonotypes between healthy human individuals. Only in-frame clones appear in the TCRdb table, and some are missing; sequencing was by immunoSEQ multiplex PCR. The data show about 530,000 clones, nearly 80% seen once. Sample: PBMCs. Receptor source: a woman in her thirties or forties in good health. Some clones in this sample may be carry-over from other donors' samples.

This chain links TRBV7-3 with TRBJ2-1; 8 bases fit TRBD2. The CDR3 totals 15 residues. V gave up 5 bases and J gave up 6 bases; unmatched junction bases: 9. Per germline, CDR1 SGHTA and CDR2 FQGTGA. This CDR3 is CASSLVGTRGNEQFF. The CDR3 DNA sequence: TGTGCCAGCAGCCTAGTAGGGACTAGGGGCAATGAGCAGTTCTTC.

This chain links TRBV5-1 with TRBJ2-1; D is possibly TRBD1 (5 bases). The germline gives CDR1 SGHRS, CDR2 YFSETQ. This CDR3 has 18 residues. The V end lost 0 bases, the J end lost 9 bases, and 25 bases lay between the germline ends. The CDR3 spells CASSLVPSRSSGDSEQFF. The CDR3 region has the DNA TGCGCCAGCAGCTTGGTTCCCTCGCGCAGCTCAGGTGACAGTGAGCAGTTCTTC. The complete variable domain, with remaining parts taken from reference TRBV5-1 and TRBJ2-1, reads KAGVTQTPRYLIKTRGQQVTLSCSPISGHRSVSWYQQTPGQGLQFLFEYFSETQRNKGNFPGRFSGRQFSNSRSEMNVSTLELGDSALYLCASSLVPSRSSGDSEQFFGPGTRLTVL.

The rearrangement uses TRBV29-1 and TRBJ1-2; D is unclear. V was clipped by 7 bases and J by 2 bases, with 14 bases between them. Germline assignment: CDR1 SQVTM and CDR2 ANQGSEA. This CDR3 has 13 amino acids. Here the CDR3 reads CSAPSPSNYGYTF. The CDR3 nucleotides read TGCAGCGCCCCGTCACCTAGCAACTATGGCTACACCTTC.

The rearrangement uses TRBV7-9 and TRBJ2-4; a weak D match, TRBD2 (5 bases). Trimming shortened V by 0 bases and J by 8 bases, and 17 bases separated the two germline ends. The germline V gene encodes CDR1 SEHNR and CDR2 FQNEAQ (reference sequence). The CDR3 consists of 16 residues. As DNA, the CDR3 is TGTGCCAGCAGCTTAGCGGCGGGCGGTCCCCCGGACATTCAGTACTTC. Translation gives CASSLAAGGPPDIQYF.

This clone was seen just once. The chain uses TRBV9 and TRBJ2-1; 8 positions match TRBD2. This CDR3 comprises 18 residues. The germline V gene has CDR1 SGDLS and CDR2 YYNGEE. The V and J ends lost 0 bases and 4 bases, in that order; junction bases with no gene match: 12. The CDR3 sequence: CASSVAPLREGLYNEQFF. The CDR3, as DNA: TGTGCCAGCAGCGTAGCTCCTCTACGGGAGGGATTATACAATGAGCAGTTCTTC.

This clone was seen more than once but under ten times. The chain joins TRBV15 to TRBJ2-7, with TRBD1 matching over 7 bases. Germline V gene data show CDR1 as LNHNV and CDR2 as YYDKDF (reference sequence). The CDR3 covers 17 residues. V shed 0 bases, J shed 2 bases, and the junction held 10 bases outside the gene matches. Written as DNA, the CDR3 is TGTGCCACCAGCAGAGATCGGCTGACAGGGAATACCTACGAGCAGTACTTC. This sequence encodes CATSRDRLTGNTYEQYF.

The J gene is TRBJ2-7, the V gene TRBV9; 10 bases fit TRBD2. Germline lookup yields CDR1 SGDLS and CDR2 YYNGEE. Trimming at V came to 3 bases and at J to 3 bases, leaving 6 bases not matched to a gene. The CDR3 length is 15 residues. DNA for the CDR3: TGTGCCAGCAGCGCCACTAGCGGGAACTTCTACGAGCAGTACTTC. Its protein is CASSATSGNFYEQYF.

The V call is TRBV7-6, the J call TRBJ2-1, with a possible D match to TRBD2 (6 bases). Trimming pared 4 bases from V and 2 bases from J, leaving 15 bases between. Per the germline V gene, CDR1 is SGHVS and CDR2 is FNYEAQ. The CDR3 covers 16 residues. For the CDR3, the DNA is TGTGCCAGCAGCTCCCAGGTTAGCGGACCCTACAATGAGCAGTTCTTC. Residues: CASSSQVSGPYNEQFF.

V is TRBV19 and J is TRBJ2-5; 8 bases align to TRBD1. The germline V gene has CDR1 LNHDA and CDR2 SQIVND (reference sequence). J lost 5 bases, V lost 6 bases, and 14 bases had no gene match. The length of the CDR3 is 16 residues. CDR3 nucleotide sequence: TGTGCCAGTAGCCTACAGGGACCAGGGGGCCTGGAGACCCAGTACTTC. Protein sequence: CASSLQGPGGLETQYF.

In its sample, this clone was seen once. The rearrangement uses TRBV10-3 and TRBJ2-3; the match to TRBD2 covers 11 bases. This CDR3 region has 16 residues. The germline gives CDR1 ENHRY, CDR2 SYGVKD. The trim removed 6 bases at V and 8 bases at J, leaving 13 bases unmatched. The CDR3 DNA sequence: TGTGCCATCAGCGACCGCGCCCCCGGACTAGCGGGTACGCAGTATTTT. This encodes CAISDRAPGLAGTQYF.

On this clone: It may be a read error: a sequence one base away is much more abundant. The rearrangement uses TRBV5-1 and TRBJ1-5; D unclear. In germline, CDR1 is SGHRS, CDR2 YFSETQ. CDR3 length: 14 residues. DNA of the CDR3: TGCGCCAGCAGCCCACCCCCGGGTGGGCAGCCCCAGCGTTTT. Translated: CASSPPPGGQPQRF.